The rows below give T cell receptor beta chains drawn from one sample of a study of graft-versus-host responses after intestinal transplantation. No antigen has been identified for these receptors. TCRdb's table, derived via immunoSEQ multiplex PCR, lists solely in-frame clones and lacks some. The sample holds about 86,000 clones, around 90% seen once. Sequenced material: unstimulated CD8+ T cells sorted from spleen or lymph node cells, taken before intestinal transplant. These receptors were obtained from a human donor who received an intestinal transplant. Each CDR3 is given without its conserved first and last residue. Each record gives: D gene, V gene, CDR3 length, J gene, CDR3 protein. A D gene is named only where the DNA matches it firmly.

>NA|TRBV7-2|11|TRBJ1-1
ASSLVSTVEAF
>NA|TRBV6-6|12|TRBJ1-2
ASSYSRGRNGYT
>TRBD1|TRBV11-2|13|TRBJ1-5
ASSLGTGGNQPQH
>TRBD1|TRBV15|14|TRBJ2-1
ATSRDRDRGLNEQF
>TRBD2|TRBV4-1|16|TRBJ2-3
ASSQVTSATRPTDTQY
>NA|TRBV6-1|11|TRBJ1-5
ASSDFFNQPQH
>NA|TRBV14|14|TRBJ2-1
ASSMNRGRSLGEQF
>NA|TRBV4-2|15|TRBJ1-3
ASSQVSAASSGNTIY
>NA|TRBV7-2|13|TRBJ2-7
ASSLGSGTGYEQY
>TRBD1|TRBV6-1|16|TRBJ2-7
ASSEGPRDFTGDYEQY
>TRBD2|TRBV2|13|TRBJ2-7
ASREPGTSPYEQY
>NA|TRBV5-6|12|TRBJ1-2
ASSRGHNNYGYT
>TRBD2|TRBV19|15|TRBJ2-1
ASSPGVAGGAYNEQF
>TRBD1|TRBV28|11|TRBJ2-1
ASNPGQGKEQF
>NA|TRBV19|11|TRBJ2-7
ASSIQAGHEQY
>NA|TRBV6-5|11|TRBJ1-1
ASSYSKVTEAF
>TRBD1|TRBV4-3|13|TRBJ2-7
ASSQYRGVGYEQY
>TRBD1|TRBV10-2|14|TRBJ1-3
ASSGTQTGIGDTIY
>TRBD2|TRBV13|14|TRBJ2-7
ASSFRTSGSLYEQY
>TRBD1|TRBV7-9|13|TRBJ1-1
ASSSTRDRGTEAF
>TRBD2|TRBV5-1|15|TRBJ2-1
ASSPGTSGSSYNEQF
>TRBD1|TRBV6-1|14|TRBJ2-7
ASSENRGISSYEQY
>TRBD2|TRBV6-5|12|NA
ASSSLAGGYEQY
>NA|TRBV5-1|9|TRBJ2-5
ASSRDTRQY
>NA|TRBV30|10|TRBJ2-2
AWSVITGELF
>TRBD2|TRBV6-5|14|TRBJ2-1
ASSYSGLAGGAEQF
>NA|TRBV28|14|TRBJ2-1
ASSLSPGQSYNEQF
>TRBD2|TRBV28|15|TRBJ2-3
ASSIHAVSGSLDTQY
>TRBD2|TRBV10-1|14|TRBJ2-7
ASSDGLAGVLGEQY
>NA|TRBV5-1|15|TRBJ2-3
ASSLVGAGKSTDTQY
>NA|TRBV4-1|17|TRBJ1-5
ASSQDIWQRPTSNQPQH
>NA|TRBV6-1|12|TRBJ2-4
ASSEGHAKNIQY
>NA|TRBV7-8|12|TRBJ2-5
ASSLEPRGETQY
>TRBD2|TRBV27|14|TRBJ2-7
ASSLAGLAGGTEQY
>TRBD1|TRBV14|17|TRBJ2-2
ASSHGIPWTGDFAGELF
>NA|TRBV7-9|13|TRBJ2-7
ASSSSPSVGAEQY
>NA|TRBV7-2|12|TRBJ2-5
ASSFGVRGETQY
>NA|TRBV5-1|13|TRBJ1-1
ASSNPTDSNTEAF
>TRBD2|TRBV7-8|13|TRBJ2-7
ASSLVSGIIHEQY
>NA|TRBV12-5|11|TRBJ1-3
DPPPGTGNTIY